A single sample is the source of the 6 T cell receptor beta chains below, sequenced in a study of radiotherapy plus CTLA-4 blockade in lung cancer. Clones were sequenced by immunoSEQ multiplex PCR, and TCRdb holds only the in-frame ones, with some missing. This sample carries 53,000 or so clones, 65% to 85% of them seen once, and the ten largest clones take more than 9.5%. The sequenced sample was peripheral blood, obtained from a patient treated with radiotherapy plus ipilimumab. These receptors were obtained from a human donor with non-small cell lung cancer who had stable disease on radiotherapy plus ipilimumab.

The V call is TRBV28, the J call TRBJ2-3; tentatively, D is TRBD2 (7 bases). The germline V and J ends were trimmed by 7 bases and 3 bases, with 17 bases remaining between them. Germline lookup yields CDR1 MDHEN and CDR2 SYDVKM. The CDR3 totals 15 residues. Written as DNA, the CDR3 is TGTGCCAGCACCGGGCCAGGGAGGGGGACAGATACGCAGTATTTT. It translates to CASTGPGRGTDTQYF.

The DNA of the CDR3 is TGTGCCATCAGCCCAGGGGAATTGAACACTGAAGCTTTCTTT. Protein sequence: CAISPGELNTEAFF. V and J are TRBV10-3 and TRBJ1-1; tentatively, D is TRBD1 (6 bases). The CDR3 covers 14 residues. The germline V and J ends were trimmed by 6 bases and 0 bases, with 11 bases remaining between them. Germline CDR1 is ENHRY and CDR2 is SYGVKD.

This clone came up a few times. V and J are TRBV5-1 and TRBJ1-3, with 8 bases matching TRBD1. V trimming: 4 bases; J trimming: 1 base; junction bases outside the gene matches: 1. The CDR3 loop spans 14 amino acids. The V gene's germline CDR1 is SGHRS and CDR2 YFSETQ. CDR3 protein: CASSGQGSGNTIYF. Here the CDR3 DNA reads TGCGCCAGCAGCGGACAGGGTTCTGGAAACACCATATATTTT.

Written as DNA, the CDR3 is TGCGCCAGCAGCCAAGAACGGGCAGGGCGGAATCAGCCCCAGCATTTT. Translating it yields CASSQERAGRNQPQHF. The chain has TRBV4-1 and TRBJ1-5; possibly TRBD1 for D (5 bases). Germline CDR1 MGHRA, CDR2 YSYEKL. The CDR3 is 16 amino acids. Trimming removed 0 bases from V and 4 bases from J, with 13 bases in between.

The chain uses TRBV28 and TRBJ1-4, with D tentatively TRBD1 (6 bases). Germline CDR1 is MDHEN and CDR2 is SYDVKM. This CDR3 comprises 14 residues. The V gene lost 3 bases and the J gene lost 7 bases, with 12 bases spanning the gap. CDR3 nucleotides: TGTGCCAGCAGTTTCAGGGGAACGGGTGAAAAACTGTTTTTT. Protein sequence: CASSFRGTGEKLFF.

This clone was seen a single time. The rearrangement joins TRBV30 to TRBJ2-1; the D gene is possibly TRBD2 (5 bases). CDR1 GTSNPN and CDR2 SVGIG come from the germline V gene (reference sequence). Trimming shortened V by 0 bases and J by 2 bases, and 17 bases separated the two germline ends. CDR3 length: 17 residues. This CDR3 is CAWSVGGLGMAYNEQFF. The DNA for the CDR3 is TGTGCCTGGAGTGTAGGAGGTCTAGGAATGGCCTACAATGAGCAGTTCTTC.